This T cell receptor beta chain was observed in a study of shared clonotypes between healthy human individuals. Assay execution proceeded at the deep level. Each subset's genomic DNA was shared equally among a number of immunoSEQ plates. Repertoires were generated with immunoSEQ multiplex PCR, while TCRdb's copy carries only in-frame clones and drops some. The sample shows nearly 750,000 clones, over 60% of them seen only once. The split of CD4+ cells yielded CD45RA+ naive and CD45RA-negative memory subsets. As concerns this clone: Its cognate antigen is unknown.

General study findings and limits: In having few donors, the study represented limited genetic and exposure-history diversity.

This sequence originates from a woman in her twenties or thirties in good health. The sample taken for sequencing was memory CD4+ T cells sorted from blood. Subset indicated: CD45RA-negative fraction.

The CDR3 DNA reads as TGTGCCAGCAGCCAAGTGGGAACAGGGGGGAAAGGGACTGAAGCTTTCTTT. Translation gives CASSQVGTGGKGTEAFF. The chain joins TRBV21-1 to TRBJ1-1; TRBD1, the D gene given by the table, was not confirmed from the DNA. TRBV21-1 counts as a pseudogene. CDR3 size: 17 residues.